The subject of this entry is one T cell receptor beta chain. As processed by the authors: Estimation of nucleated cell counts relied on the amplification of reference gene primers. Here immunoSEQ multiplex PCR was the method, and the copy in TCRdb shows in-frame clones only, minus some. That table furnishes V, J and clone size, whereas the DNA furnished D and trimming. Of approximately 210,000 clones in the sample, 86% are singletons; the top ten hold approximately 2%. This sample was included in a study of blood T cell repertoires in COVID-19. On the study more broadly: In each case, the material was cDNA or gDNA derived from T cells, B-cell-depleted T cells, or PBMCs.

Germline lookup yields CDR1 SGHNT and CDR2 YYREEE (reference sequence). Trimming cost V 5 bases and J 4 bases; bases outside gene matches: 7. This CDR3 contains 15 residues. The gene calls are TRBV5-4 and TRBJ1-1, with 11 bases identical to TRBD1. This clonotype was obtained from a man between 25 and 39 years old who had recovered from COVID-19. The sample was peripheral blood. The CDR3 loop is CASRNTGTGGTEAFF. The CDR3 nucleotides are TGTGCCAGCAGGAATACCGGGACAGGGGGCACTGAAGCTTTCTTT.